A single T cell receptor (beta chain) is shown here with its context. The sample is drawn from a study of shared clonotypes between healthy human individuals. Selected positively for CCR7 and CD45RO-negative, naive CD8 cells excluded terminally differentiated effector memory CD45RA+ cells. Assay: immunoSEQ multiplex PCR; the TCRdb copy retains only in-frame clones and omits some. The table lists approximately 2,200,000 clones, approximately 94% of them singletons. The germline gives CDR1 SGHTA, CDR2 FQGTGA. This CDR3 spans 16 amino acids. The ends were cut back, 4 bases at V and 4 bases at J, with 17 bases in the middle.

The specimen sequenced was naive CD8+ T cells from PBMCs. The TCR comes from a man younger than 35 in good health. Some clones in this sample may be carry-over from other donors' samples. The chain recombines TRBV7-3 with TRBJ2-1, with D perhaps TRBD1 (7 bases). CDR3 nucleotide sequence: TGTGCCAGCAGCTCACGGCGGGACAGCCTATACAATGAGCAGTTCTTC. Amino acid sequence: CASSSRRDSLYNEQFF.